This T cell receptor beta chain is drawn from a study of OX40 agonist ivuxolimab in advanced cancers. For the study at large: Intravenous ivuxolimab was administered to patients every 2 weeks at 0.01 to 10 mg/kg. Study-level results: No determination was made of the antigen specificity of the expanded peripheral T cells.

About this clone: Antigen unknown.

This CDR3 spans 16 amino acids. Germline V CDR1 and CDR2: SGHRS, YFSETQ. The V and J ends lost 7 bases and 1 base, in that order; junction bases with no gene match: 14. TCRdb keeps only in-frame clones here, not all; method: immunoSEQ multiplex PCR. The sample contains about 74,000 clones, around 82% of which appear only once. This sequence joins TRBV5-1 and TRBJ2-7, with TRBD1 matching 7 bases. The sequence was obtained from an adult with an advanced solid tumor such as melanoma, head and neck, liver or kidney cancer. Here the sequenced sample was CD4+ or CD8+ T cells sorted from blood, taken in a trial of the OX40 agonist ivuxolimab. CDR3 coding DNA: TGCGCCAGCCGCGTAAATACAGGGGTTGGGTCCTACGAGCAGTACTTC. As protein: CASRVNTGVGSYEQYF.